This T cell receptor (beta chain) came from a study of cytomegalovirus exposure and HLA in healthy donors. Across the whole study: An earlier analysis identified some 110 million unique TCR beta sequences in about 200 million T cells. Study-wide results and caveats: Immune exposure was documented only through CMV serostatus. A later analysis found common viral pathogens apparently linked to several of the most significant clusters.

This CDR3 comprises 12 residues. CDR1 and CDR2 (germline): SGHDT, YYEEEE. Unmatched junction bases numbered 3, after V lost 3 bases and J lost 9 bases. Unrecorded immune exposure was likely among donors, who were nominally healthy when sampled. Notes on this clone: Its antigen is unknown.

PCR used 60 Vbeta primers and 13 Jbeta primers. Data came from immunoSEQ multiplex PCR; TCRdb stores just in-frame clones and leaves some out. Altogether approximately 100,000 clones are present, around 70% being singletons, with the ten largest covering about 0.84%. The TCR was taken from a boy younger than 18 in good health and CMV-seronegative. Sequencing was done on a sample of PBMCs. This chain links TRBV5-6 with TRBJ2-5; TRBD1 agrees at 9 bases. This CDR3 is CASSWGTGPQYF. Written as DNA, the CDR3 is TGTGCCAGCAGCTGGGGGACAGGGCCCCAGTACTTC.